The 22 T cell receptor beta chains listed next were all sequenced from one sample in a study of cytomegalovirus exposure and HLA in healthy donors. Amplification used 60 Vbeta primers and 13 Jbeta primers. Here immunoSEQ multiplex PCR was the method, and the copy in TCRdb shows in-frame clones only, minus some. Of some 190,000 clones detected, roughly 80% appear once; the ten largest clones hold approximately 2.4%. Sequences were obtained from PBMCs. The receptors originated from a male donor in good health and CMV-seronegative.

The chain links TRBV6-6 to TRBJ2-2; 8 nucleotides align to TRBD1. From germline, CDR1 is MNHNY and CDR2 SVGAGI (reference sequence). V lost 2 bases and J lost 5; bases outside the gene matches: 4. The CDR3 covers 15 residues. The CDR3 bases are TGTGCCAGCAGTTACCCGACAGGGGTTACCGGGGAGCTGTTTTTT. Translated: CASSYPTGVTGELFF.

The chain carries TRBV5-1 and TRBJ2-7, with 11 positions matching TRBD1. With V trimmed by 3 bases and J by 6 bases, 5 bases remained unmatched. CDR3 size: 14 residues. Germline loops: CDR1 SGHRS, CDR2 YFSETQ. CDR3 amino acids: CASSWGGTGGEQYF. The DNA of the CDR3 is TGCGCCAGCAGCTGGGGGGGGACAGGGGGCGAGCAGTACTTC.

CDR3 protein: CASTPRGGWDEQYF. In nucleotides, the CDR3 is TGTGCCAGCACCCCCAGGGGAGGGTGGGACGAGCAGTACTTC. The chain combines TRBV7-2 with TRBJ2-7, with D possibly being TRBD2 (7 bases). Germline lookup yields CDR1 SGHTA and CDR2 FQGNSA. V dropped 7 bases and J dropped 5 bases, with 18 bases sitting between them. The CDR3 contains 14 residues.

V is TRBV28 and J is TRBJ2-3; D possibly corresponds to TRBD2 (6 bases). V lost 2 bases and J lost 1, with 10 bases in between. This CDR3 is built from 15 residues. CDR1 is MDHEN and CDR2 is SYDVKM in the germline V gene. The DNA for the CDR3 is TGTGCCAGCAGTTTAGTCCGCGGGGGCACAGATACGCAGTATTTT. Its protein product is CASSLVRGGTDTQYF.

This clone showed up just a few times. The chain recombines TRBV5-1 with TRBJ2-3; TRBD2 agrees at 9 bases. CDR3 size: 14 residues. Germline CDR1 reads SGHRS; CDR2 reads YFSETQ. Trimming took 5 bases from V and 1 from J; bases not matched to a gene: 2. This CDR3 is CASRVAGGTDTQYF. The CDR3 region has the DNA TGCGCCAGCAGGGTAGCGGGGGGCACAGATACGCAGTATTTT.

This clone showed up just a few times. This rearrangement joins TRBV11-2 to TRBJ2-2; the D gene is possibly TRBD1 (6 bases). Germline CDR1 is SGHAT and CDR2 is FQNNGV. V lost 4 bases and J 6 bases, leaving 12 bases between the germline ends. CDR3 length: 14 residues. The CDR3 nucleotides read TGTGCCAGCAGCTCCAGGGGTTTGGCCGGGGAGCTGTTTTTT. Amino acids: CASSSRGLAGELFF.

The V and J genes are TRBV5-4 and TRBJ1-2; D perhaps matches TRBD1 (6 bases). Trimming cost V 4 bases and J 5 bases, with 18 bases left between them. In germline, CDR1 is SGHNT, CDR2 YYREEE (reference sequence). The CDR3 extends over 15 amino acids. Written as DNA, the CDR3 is TGTGCCAGCAGCCATGGACTGGGGGCGCAGTATGGCTACACCTTC. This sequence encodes CASSHGLGAQYGYTF. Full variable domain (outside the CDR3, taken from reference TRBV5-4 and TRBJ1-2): ETGVTQSPTHLIKTRGQQVTLRCSSQSGHNTVSWYQQALGQGPQFIFQYYREEENGRGNFPPRFSGLQFPNYSSELNVNALELDDSALYLCASSHGLGAQYGYTFGSGTRLTVV.

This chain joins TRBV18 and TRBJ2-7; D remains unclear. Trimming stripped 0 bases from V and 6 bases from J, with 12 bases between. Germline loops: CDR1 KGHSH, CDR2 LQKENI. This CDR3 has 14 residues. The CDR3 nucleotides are TGTGCCAGCTCACCACCGCCGGGTCGGGTCGAGCAGTACTTC. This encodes CASSPPPGRVEQYF.

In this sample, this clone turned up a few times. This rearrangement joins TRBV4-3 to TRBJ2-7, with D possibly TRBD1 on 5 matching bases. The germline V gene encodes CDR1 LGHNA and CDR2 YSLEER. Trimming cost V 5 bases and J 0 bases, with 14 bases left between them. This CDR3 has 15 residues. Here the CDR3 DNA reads TGCGCCAGCAGCTTAATTGGGGCCGCCTCCTACGAGCAGTACTTC. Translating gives CASSLIGAASYEQYF.

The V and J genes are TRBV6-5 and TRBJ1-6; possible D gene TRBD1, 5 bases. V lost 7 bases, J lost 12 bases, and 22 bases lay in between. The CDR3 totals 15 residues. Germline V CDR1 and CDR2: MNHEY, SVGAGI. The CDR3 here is CASTITGAHGGPLHF. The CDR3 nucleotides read TGTGCCAGCACCATTACCGGTGCGCACGGGGGACCCCTCCACTTT.

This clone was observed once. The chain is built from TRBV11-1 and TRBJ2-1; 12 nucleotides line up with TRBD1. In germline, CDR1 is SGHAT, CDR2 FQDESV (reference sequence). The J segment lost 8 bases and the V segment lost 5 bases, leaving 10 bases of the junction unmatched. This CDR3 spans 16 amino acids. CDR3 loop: CASSTGPGTGGYEQFF. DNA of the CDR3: TGTGCCAGCAGCACTGGTCCGGGGACAGGGGGCTATGAGCAGTTCTTC.

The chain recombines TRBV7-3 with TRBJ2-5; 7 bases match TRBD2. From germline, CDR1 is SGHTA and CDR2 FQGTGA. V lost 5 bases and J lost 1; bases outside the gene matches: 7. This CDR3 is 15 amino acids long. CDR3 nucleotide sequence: TGTGCCAGCAGCCCCGGACCGGGAGGCCAAGAGACCCAGTACTTC. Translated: CASSPGPGGQETQYF.

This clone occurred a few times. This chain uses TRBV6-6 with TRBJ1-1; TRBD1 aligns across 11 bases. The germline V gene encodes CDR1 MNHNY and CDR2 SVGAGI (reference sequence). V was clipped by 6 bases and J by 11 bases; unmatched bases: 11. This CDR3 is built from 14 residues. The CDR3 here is CASRGQGAVGNAFF. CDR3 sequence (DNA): TGTGCCAGCAGAGGACAGGGGGCGGTGGGGAATGCTTTCTTT.

In DNA form, the CDR3 reads TGCGCCAGCAGCCAAGATAGGTTACTAGCGGGCAATGAGCAGTTCTTC. As protein: CASSQDRLLAGNEQFF. The gene calls are TRBV4-1 and TRBJ2-1; TRBD2 aligns across 9 bases. The ends lost 0 bases at V and 6 bases at J; junction bases unmatched: 6. Looked up from germline, CDR1 is MGHRA and CDR2 is YSYEKL. The CDR3 extends over 16 amino acids.

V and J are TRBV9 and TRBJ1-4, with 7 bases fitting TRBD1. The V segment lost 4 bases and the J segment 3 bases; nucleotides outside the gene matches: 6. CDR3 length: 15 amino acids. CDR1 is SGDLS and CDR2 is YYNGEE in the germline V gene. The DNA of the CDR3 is TGTGCCAGCAGCCCGGGACAGCGCCCTAATGAAAAACTGTTTTTT. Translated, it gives CASSPGQRPNEKLFF.

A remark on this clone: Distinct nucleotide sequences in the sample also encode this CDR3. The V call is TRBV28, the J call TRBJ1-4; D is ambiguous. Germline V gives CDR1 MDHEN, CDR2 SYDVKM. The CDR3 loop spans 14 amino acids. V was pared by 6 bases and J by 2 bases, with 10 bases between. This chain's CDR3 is CASRRQATNEKLFF. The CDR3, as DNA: TGTGCCAGCAGACGGCAGGCGACTAATGAAAAACTGTTTTTT.

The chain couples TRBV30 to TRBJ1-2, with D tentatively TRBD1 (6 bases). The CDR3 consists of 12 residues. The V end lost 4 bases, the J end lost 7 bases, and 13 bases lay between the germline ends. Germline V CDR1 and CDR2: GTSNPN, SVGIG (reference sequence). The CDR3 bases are TGTGCCTGGATTAGGGGGGGAGGTGGCTACACCTTC. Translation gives CAWIRGGGGYTF.

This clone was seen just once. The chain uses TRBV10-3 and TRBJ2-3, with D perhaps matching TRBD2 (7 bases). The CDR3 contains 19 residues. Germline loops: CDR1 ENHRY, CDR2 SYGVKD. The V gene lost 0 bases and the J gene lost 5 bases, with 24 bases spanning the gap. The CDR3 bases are TGTGCCATCAGTGAGTCTAAGCGTTCGGGGGCGCCGGGGGGAGATACGCAGTATTTT. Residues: CAISESKRSGAPGGDTQYF.

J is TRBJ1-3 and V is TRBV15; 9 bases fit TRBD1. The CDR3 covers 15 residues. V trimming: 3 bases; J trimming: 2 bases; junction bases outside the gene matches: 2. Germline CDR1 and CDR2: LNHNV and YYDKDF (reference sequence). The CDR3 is CATSRDRGTGNTIYF. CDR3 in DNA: TGTGCCACCAGCAGGGACAGGGGAACTGGAAACACCATATATTTT.

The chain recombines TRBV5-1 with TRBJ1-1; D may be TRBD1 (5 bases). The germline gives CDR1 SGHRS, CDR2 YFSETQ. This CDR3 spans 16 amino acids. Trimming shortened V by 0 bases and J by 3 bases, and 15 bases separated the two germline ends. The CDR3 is CASSLGSVREYTEAFF. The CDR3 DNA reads TGCGCCAGCAGCTTGGGGAGTGTCAGGGAATACACTGAAGCTTTCTTT.

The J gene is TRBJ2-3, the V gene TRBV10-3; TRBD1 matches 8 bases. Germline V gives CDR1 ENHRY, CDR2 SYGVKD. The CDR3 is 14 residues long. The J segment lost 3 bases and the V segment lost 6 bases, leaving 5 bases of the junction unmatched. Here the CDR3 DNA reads TGTGCCATCAGCGCGGACAGGGATACAGATACGCAGTATTTT. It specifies CAISADRDTDTQYF.

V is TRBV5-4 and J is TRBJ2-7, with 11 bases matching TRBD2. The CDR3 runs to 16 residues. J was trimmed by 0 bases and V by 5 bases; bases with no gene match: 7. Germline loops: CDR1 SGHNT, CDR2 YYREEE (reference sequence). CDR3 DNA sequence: TGTGCCAGCAGTTCTCCTAGCGGGGGGACCTCCTACGAGCAGTACTTC. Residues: CASSSPSGGTSYEQYF.